This T cell receptor (beta chain) was sequenced during a study of radiation and T cells in renal cell carcinoma. Time point indicated: blood 2 weeks post-SBRT. Treatment reported: 15 Gy SBRT to primary tumor, nephrectomy 4 weeks later. Some clones are missing from TCRdb's copy, which holds only in-frame ones; the method was immunoSEQ multiplex PCR. Counted here are 60,000 to 80,000 clones, about 81% occurring once; the ten biggest clones make up 5.8%. This clone has a single count. V shed 2 bases and J shed 6 bases, with 23 bases lying between them. The CDR3 consists of 18 residues. Germline V CDR1 and CDR2: MGHRA, YSYEKL.

The chain combines TRBV4-1 with TRBJ2-1, with D maybe TRBD2 (6 bases). The TCR originated in a man aged 55-75 years with renal cell carcinoma. Here the sequenced sample was blood, taken from a patient whose treatment included radiotherapy and nephrectomy. In DNA form, the CDR3 reads TGCGCCAGCAGCCAAAGTCCCTTGACTAGAGCAAAGAGCAATGAGCAGTTCTTC. This encodes CASSQSPLTRAKSNEQFF.